What follows are 12 T cell receptor beta chains derived from one specimen sequenced in a study of radiation and T cells in renal cell carcinoma (dated by TCRdb to about 2020). In the paper's terms, the time point label means: blood 2 weeks post-SBRT. Reading the label with the study, this specimen's treatment or condition is: 15 Gy SBRT to primary tumor, nephrectomy 4 weeks later. Receptor libraries were prepared by the immunoSEQ multiplex PCR assay. Imported from immuneACCESS, the table was reduced by TCRdb to in-frame sequences with V and J called. These copies leave out some clones; in studies compared against another copy, an unresolved V gene accounts for under half, and the cause of the remainder is not known. This sample lists 100,000 to 150,000 clones; around nine tenths were detected once. The top ten hold about 5% of the sample. The sequences come from blood, collected from a patient whose treatment included radiotherapy and nephrectomy. The receptors were sampled from a woman in her sixties or seventies with renal cell carcinoma.

The sample holds one count of this clone. The rearrangement links TRBV11-1 to TRBJ2-1; 12 nucleotides match TRBD2. With 3 bases clipped from V and 5 bases from J, the junction kept 5 bases outside the gene matches. The germline gives CDR1 SGHAT, CDR2 FQDESV (reference sequence). This CDR3 is built from 16 residues. CDR3 region: CASSFGLAGGHNEQFF. CDR3 sequence (DNA): TGTGCCAGCAGCTTTGGGCTAGCGGGGGGGCACAATGAGCAGTTCTTC.

The chain recombines TRBV4-1 with TRBJ2-5; 8 bases match TRBD1. The V and J ends lost 3 bases and 5 bases, in that order; junction bases with no gene match: 8. Germline V gene lookup returns CDR1 MGHRA and CDR2 YSYEKL. The CDR3 extends over 15 amino acids. The CDR3 DNA reads as TGCGCCAGCAGCCAGGGCCCAGGGGGCTGGGAGACCCAGTACTTC. Translated, it gives CASSQGPGGWETQYF.

This chain uses TRBV18 with TRBJ2-2; perhaps D is TRBD1 or TRBD2 (5 bases each). Looked up from germline, CDR1 is KGHSH and CDR2 is LQKENI. The V gene lost 3 bases and the J gene lost 6 bases, with 14 bases spanning the gap. The CDR3 contains 15 residues. The CDR3 nucleotides read TGTGCCAGCTCACCGGAGGACATACGTGCCGGGGAGCTGTTTTTT. Amino acids: CASSPEDIRAGELFF. The variable domain in full, with the rest retrieved from reference TRBV18 and TRBJ2-2, is NAGVMQNPRHLVRRRGQEARLRCSPMKGHSHVYWYRQLPEEGLKFMVYLQKENIIDESGMPKERFSAEFPKEGPSILRIQQVVRGDSAAYFCASSPEDIRAGELFFGEGSRLTVL.

V is TRBV7-2 and J is TRBJ2-2, with no clear D. Germline values: CDR1 SGHTA, CDR2 FQGNSA. This CDR3 has 14 residues. Between the trimmed V and J ends, which lost 2 bases and 1 base, there was a span of 5 bases. CDR3 sequence reads: CASSLRQNTGELFF. The CDR3 coding sequence is TGTGCCAGCAGCTTACGGCAGAACACCGGGGAGCTGTTTTTT.

The chain carries TRBV4-2 and TRBJ2-5, with D possibly TRBD1 on 6 matching bases. This CDR3 spans 15 amino acids. CDR1 is LGHNA, CDR2 YNFKEQ, per germline. The V gene lost 4 bases and the J gene lost 0 bases, with 12 bases spanning the gap. The CDR3 DNA is TGTGCCAGCAGCCGGCCACAGGGAAACCAAGAGACCCAGTACTTC. Translated: CASSRPQGNQETQYF.

The CDR3 protein is CASSEQKGGNTIYF. CDR3 sequence (DNA): TGTGCCAGTAGCGAGCAGAAAGGCGGAAACACCATATATTTT. The J gene is TRBJ1-3, the V gene TRBV19; D uncertain. The CDR3 has 14 amino acids. Trimming cost V 6 bases and J 4 bases, with 13 bases left between them. Germline CDR1 and CDR2: LNHDA and SQIVND (reference sequence). Combining the CDR3 with reference TRBV19 and TRBJ1-3 gives the whole variable domain DGGITQSPKYLFRKEGQNVTLSCEQNLNHDAMYWYRQDPGQGLRLIYYSQIVNDFQKGDIAEGYSVSREKKESFPLTVTSAQKNPTAFYLCASSEQKGGNTIYFGEGSWLTVV.

The V and J genes are TRBV7-2 and TRBJ2-5; TRBD2 matches at 12 bases. CDR1 is SGHTA and CDR2 is FQGNSA in the germline V gene. With 5 bases clipped from V and 4 bases from J, the junction kept 17 bases outside the gene matches. CDR3 length: 19 amino acids. The CDR3 sequence: CASSPRRLAGGLRGETQYF. CDR3 DNA: TGTGCCAGCAGCCCGCGCCGCCTAGCGGGGGGGCTGAGAGGAGAGACCCAGTACTTC.

The gene calls are TRBV28 and TRBJ1-6; D remains ambiguous. V was pared by 8 bases and J by 7 bases, with 9 bases between. The CDR3 runs 12 residues. Germline lookup yields CDR1 MDHEN and CDR2 SYDVKM. The CDR3 sequence: CASRKVNSPLHF. The CDR3, as DNA: TGTGCCAGCCGAAAGGTGAATTCACCCCTCCACTTT.

This chain uses TRBV6-4 with TRBJ1-1; tentative D call: TRBD1 (5 bases). Germline lookup yields CDR1 MRHNA and CDR2 SNTAGT. The CDR3 spans 15 residues. Trimming cost V 8 bases and J 5 bases, with 21 bases left between them. The CDR3 region is CASSRLPGGDTEAFF. The CDR3 coding sequence is TGTGCCAGCTCCCGGCTCCCTGGGGGGGATACTGAAGCTTTCTTT.

The chain couples TRBV2 to TRBJ1-4; D unresolved. The V end lost 1 base, the J end lost 10 bases, and 16 bases lay between the germline ends. The CDR3 covers 15 residues. Germline CDR1 SNHLY, CDR2 FYNNEI. The CDR3 nucleotides are TGTGCCAGCAGTGAAGTAGGCTCCGAGCTTTTAAAACTGTTTTTT. It translates to CASSEVGSELLKLFF. Full variable domain (missing parts from reference TRBV2 and TRBJ1-4): EPEVTQTPSHQVTQMGQEVILRCVPISNHLYFYWYRQILGQKVEFLVSFYNNEISEKSEIFDDQFSVERPDGSNFTLKIRSTKLEDSAMYFCASSEVGSELLKLFFGSGTQLSVL.

V and J are TRBV4-3 and TRBJ2-2; TRBD1 matches at 8 bases. V lost 0 bases, J lost 5 bases, and 2 bases stayed unmatched. Germline V lookup: CDR1 LGHNA, CDR2 YSLEER. The CDR3 contains 15 residues. Written as DNA, the CDR3 is TGCGCCAGCAGCCAAGATGGACAGGGAACCGGGGAGCTGTTTTTT. It is translated as CASSQDGQGTGELFF.

The chain carries TRBV5-4 and TRBJ1-4; possible D gene TRBD1, 5 bases. Trimming removed 4 bases from V and 6 bases from J, with 16 bases in between. Germline V lookup: CDR1 SGHNT, CDR2 YYREEE (reference sequence). This CDR3 has 15 amino acids. CDR3 coding DNA: TGTGCCAGCAGCGCCGACAGAGTCGAATATGAAAAACTGTTTTTT. This gives the protein CASSADRVEYEKLFF.